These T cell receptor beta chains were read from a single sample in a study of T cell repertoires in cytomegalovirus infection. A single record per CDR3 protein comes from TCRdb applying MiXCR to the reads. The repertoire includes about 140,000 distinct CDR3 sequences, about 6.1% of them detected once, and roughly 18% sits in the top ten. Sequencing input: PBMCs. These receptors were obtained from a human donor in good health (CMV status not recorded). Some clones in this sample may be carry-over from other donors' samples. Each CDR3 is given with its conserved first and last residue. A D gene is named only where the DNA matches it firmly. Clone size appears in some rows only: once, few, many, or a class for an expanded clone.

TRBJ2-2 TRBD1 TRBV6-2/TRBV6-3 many CASSMNRGTGELFF TGTGCCAGCAGTATGAACAGGGGCACCGGGGAGCTGTTTTTT
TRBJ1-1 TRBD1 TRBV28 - CASSMLDRDHTEAFF TGTGCCAGCAGTATGTTGGACAGGGATCACACTGAAGCTTTCTTT
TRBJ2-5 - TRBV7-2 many CASSLEAAKTQYF TGTGCCAGCAGCTTAGAAGCGGCAAAGACCCAGTACTTC
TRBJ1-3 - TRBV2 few CASSTEHSGNTIYF TGTGCCAGCAGCACGGAACACTCTGGAAACACCATATATTTT
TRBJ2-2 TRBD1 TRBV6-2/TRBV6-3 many CASNQGQGSSGELFF TGTGCCAGCAACCAAGGACAGGGGTCTTCCGGGGAGCTGTTTTTT
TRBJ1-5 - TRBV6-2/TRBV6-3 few CASSYSSRYQPQHF TGTGCCAGCAGTTACTCGAGTCGGTATCAGCCCCAGCATTTT
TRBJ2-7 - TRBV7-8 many CASSLVAQGYYEQYF TGTGCCAGCAGCTTAGTAGCACAGGGCTACTACGAGCAGTACTTC
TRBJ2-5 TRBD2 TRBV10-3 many CAISRTSGGDTQYF TGTGCCATCAGCAGGACTAGCGGGGGGGATACCCAGTACTTC
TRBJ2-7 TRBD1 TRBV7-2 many CASSLGTGKYEQYF TGTGCCAGCAGTTTAGGGACAGGGAAATACGAGCAGTACTTC
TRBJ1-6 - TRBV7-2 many CASSLILIGSSPLHF TGTGCCAGCAGCTTAATTTTAATCGGATCTTCACCCCTCCACTTT
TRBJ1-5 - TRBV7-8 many CASSLNRTRPSNQPQHF TGTGCCAGCAGCTTAAACCGGACAAGGCCTTCTAATCAGCCCCAGCATTTT
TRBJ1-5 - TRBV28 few CASSLTGTLNNQPQHF TGTGCCAGCAGTTTAACGGGGACTCTGAACAATCAGCCCCAGCATTTT
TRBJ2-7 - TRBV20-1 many CSASPGHLSSYEQYF TGCAGTGCTAGCCCGGGGCACCTGAGCTCCTACGAGCAGTACTTC
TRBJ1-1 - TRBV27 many CASSFKREGEAFF TGTGCCAGCAGTTTCAAGCGGGAAGGGGAAGCTTTCTTT
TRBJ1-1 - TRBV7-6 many CASERVGNTEAFF TGTGCCAGCGAGCGAGTTGGGAACACTGAAGCTTTCTTT
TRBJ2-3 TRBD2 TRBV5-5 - CASSLVLAGVTDTQYF TGTGCCAGCAGCTTGGTTCTAGCGGGAGTCACAGATACGCAGTATTTT
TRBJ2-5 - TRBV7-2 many CASSSTGTQYF TGTGCCAGCAGCTCGACGGGGACCCAGTACTTC
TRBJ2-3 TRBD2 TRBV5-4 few CASSPNSGARGDTQYF TGTGCCAGCAGCCCAAACAGCGGGGCACGGGGAGATACGCAGTATTTT
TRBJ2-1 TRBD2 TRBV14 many CASSQALGRGRDEQFF TGTGCCAGCAGCCAAGCCTTAGGGCGGGGGAGAGATGAGCAGTTCTTC
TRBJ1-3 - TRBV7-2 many CASSLGRGNTIYF TGTGCCAGCAGCTTAGGACGGGGAAACACCATATATTTT
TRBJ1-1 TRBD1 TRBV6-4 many CASSPGQANTEAFF TGTGCCAGCAGTCCGGGACAGGCGAACACTGAAGCTTTCTTT
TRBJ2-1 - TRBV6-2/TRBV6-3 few CASSYPTSDEQFF TGTGCCAGCAGTTACCCAACCAGTGATGAGCAGTTCTTC
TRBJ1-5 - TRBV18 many CASSPEASQPQHF TGTGCCAGCTCACCGGAGGCAAGTCAGCCCCAGCATTTT
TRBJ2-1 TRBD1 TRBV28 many CASRSPRDREYNEQFF TGTGCCAGCAGATCCCCCCGGGACAGGGAATACAATGAGCAGTTCTTC
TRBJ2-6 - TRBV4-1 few CASAREGTGANVLTF TGCGCCAGCGCCCGCGAGGGCACTGGGGCCAACGTCCTGACTTTC
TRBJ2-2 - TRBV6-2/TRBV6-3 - CATWGHDTGELFF TGTGCCACCTGGGGGCACGACACCGGGGAGCTGTTTTTT
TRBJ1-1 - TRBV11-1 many CASSPEAGVWPEAFF TGTGCCAGCAGCCCCGAGGCCGGGGTTTGGCCTGAAGCTTTCTTT
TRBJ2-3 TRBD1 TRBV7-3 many CASSPSGTGALDTQYF TGTGCCAGCAGCCCCTCAGGGACAGGGGCACTAGATACGCAGTATTTT
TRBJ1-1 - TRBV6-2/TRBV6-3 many CASSSRRGTEAFF TGTGCCAGCAGTTCACGTAGGGGCACTGAAGCTTTCTTT
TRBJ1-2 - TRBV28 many CASNSLGNGYTF TGTGCCAGCAACTCTCTAGGCAATGGCTACACCTTC
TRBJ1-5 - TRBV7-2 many CASSTRPVNQPQHF TGTGCCAGCAGCACCCGGCCTGTTAATCAGCCCCAGCATTTT
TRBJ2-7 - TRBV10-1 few CASSEVAFLGEQYF TGCGCCAGCAGTGAAGTAGCGTTCCTGGGCGAGCAGTACTTC
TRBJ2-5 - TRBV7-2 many CASTIGGGPWETQYF TGTGCCAGCACCATCGGTGGGGGGCCGTGGGAGACCCAGTACTTC
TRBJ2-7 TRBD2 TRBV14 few CASSLTSGNYEQYF TGTGCCAGCAGCCTGACTAGCGGAAACTACGAGCAGTACTTC
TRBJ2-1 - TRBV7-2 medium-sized CASSGPVGREFF TGTGCCAGCAGCGGGCCAGTTGGACGAGAGTTCTTC
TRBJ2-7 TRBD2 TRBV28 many CASRGFAGAYEQYF TGTGCCAGCCGGGGTTTTGCGGGGGCCTACGAGCAGTACTTC
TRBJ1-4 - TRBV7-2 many CASSLTGPTNEKLFF TGTGCCAGCAGCTTAACAGGGCCAACTAATGAAAAACTGTTTTTT
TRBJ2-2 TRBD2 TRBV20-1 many CSAPHSGGRTGELFF TGCAGTGCCCCCCATAGCGGGGGGAGGACCGGGGAGCTGTTTTTT
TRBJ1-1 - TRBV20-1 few CSARDVNRMNTEAFF TGCAGTGCTAGAGATGTGAACAGGATGAACACTGAAGCTTTCTTT
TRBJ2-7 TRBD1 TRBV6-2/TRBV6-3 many CASSRQGFDEQYF TGTGCCAGCAGTCGACAGGGTTTTGACGAGCAGTACTTC
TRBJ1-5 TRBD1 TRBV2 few CASSSDRGALNQPQHF TGTGCCAGCAGCTCGGACAGGGGCGCACTAAATCAGCCCCAGCATTTT
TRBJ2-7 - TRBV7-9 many CASSLMGDEQYF TGTGCCAGCAGCTTAATGGGAGACGAGCAGTACTTC
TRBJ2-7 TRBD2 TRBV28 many CASRTTGTSGHEQYF TGTGCCAGCAGGACTACCGGGACTAGCGGACACGAGCAGTACTTC